The TCR beta chain under discussion was sequenced for a study of blood T cell repertoires in COVID-19. The overall study: Samples taken during acute and convalescent COVID-19 were collected in the United States, Italy and Spain.

The CDR3 has 11 residues. Germline V CDR1 and CDR2: SNHLY, FYNNEI. Trimming took off 6 bases at V and 2 bases at J, with 5 bases between the two ends. Individuals drawn from 20 to 25 US areas were roughly 18 to 100 years old. Using immunoSEQ multiplex PCR, the repertoire was profiled, and TCRdb retains in-frame clones only, with some absent. The sample holds about 200,000 clones; nearly 90% are singletons and the top ten take approximately 2.3%. This sequence originates from a woman aged 40-49 years with acute COVID-19. V usage is TRBV2 and J usage is TRBJ2-7, with D uncertain. Sequencing input: PBMCs or T cells enriched from blood (not recorded which). In nucleotides, the CDR3 is TGTGCCAGCAGGGCCACCTACGAGCAGTACTTC. This gives the protein CASRATYEQYF.